Following are 16 T cell receptor beta chains from one sample sequenced in a study of PD-1 blockade in classical Hodgkin lymphoma. Exposure to brentuximab vedotin varied, and each patient had relapsed following autologous stem cell transplantation. Method: immunoSEQ multiplex PCR; TCRdb's copy keeps in-frame clones and lacks some. This table holds under 70,000 clones, 70% to 75% found once. This material consisted of peripheral blood mononuclear cells (PBMCs), taken before the second cycle of nivolumab. The receptors stem from a human donor with classical Hodgkin lymphoma.

The chain employs TRBV10-2 and TRBJ2-3, with 7 bases matching TRBD2. J was trimmed by 7 bases and V by 6 bases; bases with no gene match: 7. The CDR3 totals 13 residues. Looked up from germline, CDR1 is WSHSY and CDR2 is SAAADI. The CDR3 DNA follows: TGCGCCAGCAGCGAGACTAGCCGGCATACGCAGTATTTT. It translates to CASSETSRHTQYF.

The V and J genes are TRBV6-5 and TRBJ1-1; no clear D. Germline CDR1 reads MNHEY; CDR2 reads SVGAGI. The germline V and J ends were trimmed by 5 bases and 7 bases, with 8 bases remaining between them. This CDR3 contains 11 residues. DNA of the CDR3: TGTGCCAGCAGTATCGGTGGTGAAGCTTTCTTT. This codes for CASSIGGEAFF.

This chain links TRBV28 with TRBJ2-1; 11 nucleotides align to TRBD2. V was clipped by 2 bases and J by 4 bases; unmatched bases: 1. This CDR3 is 15 amino acids long. Germline CDR1 reads MDHEN; CDR2 reads SYDVKM. This chain's CDR3 is CASSLGTSGYNEQFF. CDR3 nucleotide sequence: TGTGCCAGCAGTTTAGGGACTAGCGGTTACAATGAGCAGTTCTTC.

This clone qualifies as medium-sized (0.01 to 0.1%). The CDR3, as DNA: TGTGCCAGCAACACAGTGAACACTGAAGCTTTCTTT. This translates into CASNTVNTEAFF. This sequence joins TRBV2 and TRBJ1-1, with D unclear. CDR3 length: 12 amino acids. CDR1 and CDR2 (germline): SNHLY, FYNNEI. The V end lost 7 bases, the J end lost 0 bases, and 6 bases lay between the germline ends.

This rearrangement joins TRBV28 to TRBJ1-1; no clear D gene. The germline V gene encodes CDR1 MDHEN and CDR2 SYDVKM. The length of the CDR3 is 11 residues. As DNA, the CDR3 is TGTGCTACCCAAGTCAACACTGAAGCTTTCTTT. Its protein product is CATQVNTEAFF. Looking up the rest from reference TRBV28 and TRBJ1-1 gives the full variable domain: DVKVTQSSRYLVKRTGEKVFLECVQDMDHENMFWYRQDPGLGLRLIYFSYDVKMKEKGDIPEGYSVSREKKERFSLILESASTNQTSMYLCATQVNTEAFFGQGTRLTVV.

The chain uses TRBV7-2 and TRBJ1-6; tentatively, D is TRBD1 (5 bases). The CDR3 spans 18 residues. Trimming cost V 1 base and J 0 bases, with 13 bases left between them. Germline V gene lookup returns CDR1 SGHTA and CDR2 FQGNSA. CDR3 region: CASSLVGTAYSYNSPLHF. CDR3 nucleotides: TGTGCCAGCAGCTTAGTCGGGACCGCCTACTCCTATAATTCACCCCTCCACTTT.

The table lists this clone with a count of one. The chain combines TRBV7-6 with TRBJ2-2, with D hard to call. The CDR3 loop spans 13 amino acids. With 1 base removed from V and 6 bases from J, the gap between germline ends came to 6 bases. Germline V CDR1 and CDR2: SGHVS, FNYEAQ. The CDR3 spells CASSLGSAGELFF. The CDR3 DNA sequence: TGTGCCAGCAGCTTAGGGAGTGCCGGGGAGCTGTTTTTT.

The V gene is TRBV2, the J gene TRBJ2-7; 9 nucleotides agree with TRBD1. From germline, CDR1 is SNHLY and CDR2 FYNNEI. V dropped 4 bases and J dropped 2; count of bases not matched to a gene: 6. CDR3 length: 15 amino acids. The CDR3 region has the DNA TGTGCCAGCAGTGGGACAGGGGAAGGAGCCTACGAGCAGTACTTC. This translates into CASSGTGEGAYEQYF.

The V and J genes are TRBV5-1 and TRBJ2-1, with 11 bases identical to TRBD2. Trimming at V came to 4 bases and at J to 7 bases, leaving 10 bases not matched to a gene. The CDR3 consists of 16 residues. The germline gives CDR1 SGHRS, CDR2 YFSETQ. CDR3 in amino acids: CASSVPTSGMTNEQFF. The CDR3 DNA reads as TGCGCCAGCAGCGTACCGACTAGCGGGATGACTAATGAGCAGTTCTTC. Filled out from reference TRBV5-1 and TRBJ2-1, the complete variable domain reads KAGVTQTPRYLIKTRGQQVTLSCSPISGHRSVSWYQQTPGQGLQFLFEYFSETQRNKGNFPGRFSGRQFSNSRSEMNVSTLELGDSALYLCASSVPTSGMTNEQFFGPGTRLTVL.

The gene calls are TRBV11-2 and TRBJ1-2, with TRBD1 as a possible D gene (6 bases). CDR1 and CDR2 (germline): SGHAT, FQNNGV. The CDR3 length is 16 residues. Trimming shortened V by 4 bases and J by 0 bases, and 15 bases separated the two germline ends. CDR3 DNA sequence: TGTGCCAGCAGCTCACCCAGGGACACCGCTAACTATGGCTACACCTTC. This sequence encodes CASSSPRDTANYGYTF. The whole variable domain, filled in from reference TRBV11-2 and TRBJ1-2, reads EAGVAQSPRYKIIEKRQSVAFWCNPISGHATLYWYQQILGQGPKLLIQFQNNGVVDDSQLPKDRFSAERLKGVDSTLKIQPAKLEDSAVYLCASSSPRDTANYGYTFGSGTRLTVV.

The chain links TRBV4-2 to TRBJ1-3; D might be TRBD1 (5 bases). The ends were cut back, 0 bases at V and 2 bases at J, with 14 bases in the middle. Germline V gene sequence: CDR1 LGHNA, CDR2 YNFKEQ. This CDR3 contains 17 residues. CDR3 in DNA: TGTGCCAGCAGCCAAGAAAGGGGAGGGACCACTGGAAACACCATATATTTT. Its protein product is CASSQERGGTTGNTIYF.

The chain joins TRBV4-2 to TRBJ2-7; D is possibly TRBD2 (6 bases). The germline V gene encodes CDR1 LGHNA and CDR2 YNFKEQ. The CDR3 totals 14 residues. V gave up 6 bases and J gave up 0 bases, with 12 bases separating them. The CDR3 spells CASSYPGSSYEQYF. The DNA of the CDR3 is TGTGCCAGCAGTTACCCCGGGAGCTCCTACGAGCAGTACTTC.

The chain carries TRBV6-6 and TRBJ2-3; 8 nucleotides match TRBD2. V lost 5 bases, J lost 3 bases, and 7 bases stayed unmatched. CDR3 length: 15 residues. Per germline, CDR1 MNHNY and CDR2 SVGAGI (reference sequence). This CDR3 is CASSLLAEGTDTQYF. The CDR3 nucleotides are TGTGCCAGCAGTCTACTAGCGGAGGGGACAGATACGCAGTATTTT.

Points on this clone: In the same sample, other DNA sequences code for this CDR3. This chain uses TRBV13 with TRBJ1-2, with 7 bases that match TRBD1. Germline V gene sequence: CDR1 PRHDT, CDR2 FYEKMQ (reference sequence). With 7 bases clipped from V and 4 bases from J, the junction kept 15 bases outside the gene matches. The CDR3 has 16 amino acids. In nucleotides, the CDR3 is TGTGCCAGCACCCACGGACAGGCCTCAGTGAGCTATGGCTACACCTTC. Its translation: CASTHGQASVSYGYTF.

The genes are TRBV30 and TRBJ1-1; D unresolved. The CDR3 consists of 13 residues. V lost 4 bases and J lost 4, with 13 bases in between. Germline V gene data show CDR1 as GTSNPN and CDR2 as SVGIG (reference sequence). The chain's CDR3 is CAWTHPRTTEAFF. The CDR3 nucleotides are TGTGCCTGGACTCACCCCAGAACCACTGAAGCTTTCTTT.

This clone showed up just a few times. The CDR3 region has the DNA TGTGCCAGCAGCTTAGCGGGAGCCCACACCGGGGAGCTGTTTTTT. It is translated as CASSLAGAHTGELFF. V gene TRBV7-8 combines with J gene TRBJ2-2, with D possibly TRBD2 on 5 matching bases. Germline V gives CDR1 SGHVS, CDR2 FQNEAQ. Trimming cost V 0 bases and J 3 bases, with 8 bases left between them. The CDR3 is made up of 15 amino acids.